The present entry profiles one T cell receptor beta chain with its context. The antigen is not known. The sample originates from a study of shared clonotypes between healthy human individuals. Replicate PCRs for sorted subsets used approximately 190 ng DNA; this equaled tens of thousands of T cell genomes. Assay: immunoSEQ multiplex PCR; the TCRdb copy retains only in-frame clones and omits some. Among around 200,000 clones, 65% to 80% were seen once, and the ten largest hold about 10%. Study-wide points: Naive CD4 clonotypes overlapped across a few donors at roughly 5%. Estimated richness was generally greater in naive than memory subsets.

V gave up 0 bases and J gave up 0 bases; unmatched junction bases: 4. CDR3 length equals 17 residues. The sample comprised memory CD4+ T cells sorted from blood. Subset: CD45RA-negative fraction. This receptor was identified in a man under 40 in good health. The V and J genes are TRBV23-1 and TRBJ2-2, with 7 positions matching TRBD2. TRBV23-1 is labeled an ORF, and its function is uncertain. The CDR3 nucleotides are TGCGCCAGCAGTCAATCCTGGCTAGCGGCGAACACCGGGGAGCTGTTTTTT. Protein sequence: CASSQSWLAANTGELFF.